The entry that follows covers one T cell receptor (beta chain) sequence. V shed 10 bases, J shed 2 bases, and the junction held 2 bases outside the gene matches. CDR3 length: 12 residues. Germline CDR1 SNHLY, CDR2 FYNNEI. These data belong to a study of human T cells and chemical hapten exposure. TCRdb processed the RACE reads anew with MiXCR; each CDR3 protein has one entry. The profile covers about 80,000 distinct CDR3 sequences, with around a tenth appearing a single time and 1.5% to 2% taken by the ten largest. Time point meaning: patch test 2, 6 weeks after DPC sensitization. The treatment: therapeutic diphenylcyclopropenone sensitization with weekly scalp DPC.

The chain employs TRBV2 and TRBJ2-1; 7 bases are shared with TRBD2. This receptor was identified in a man between 18 and 35 years old with alopecia areata. Some clones in this sample may be carry-over from other donors' samples. The specimen comprised whole blood, sampled in connection with sensitization to the hapten diphenylcyclopropenone (DPC). CDR3 bases: TGTGCCATCCTAGCGGCCTACAATGAGCAGTTCTTC. Amino acid sequence: CAILAAYNEQFF.